A single sample is the source of the 24 T cell receptor beta chains below, sequenced in a study of control samples from healthy donors and cancer patients. Only in-frame clones appear in the TCRdb table, and some are missing; sequencing was by immunoSEQ multiplex PCR. The table includes 65,000 to 90,000 clones, approximately 89% detected once. What was sequenced was blood. The receptors here all came from a man aged 45-60 years in good health.

The gene calls are TRBV6-4 and TRBJ1-3; D is unclear. The CDR3 is made up of 13 amino acids. Germline V lookup: CDR1 MRHNA, CDR2 SNTAGT. V shed 5 bases and J shed 5 bases, with 10 bases lying between them. The CDR3 region is CASSFLDRNTIYF. Here the CDR3 DNA reads TGTGCCAGCAGTTTCCTAGATAGAAACACCATATATTTT.

The rearrangement joins TRBV7-3 to TRBJ2-2; D might be TRBD2 (5 bases). CDR1 SGHTA and CDR2 FQGTGA come from the germline V gene. Trimming removed 3 bases at V and 6 bases at J, with 11 bases between. The CDR3 totals 14 residues. The CDR3 DNA sequence: TGTGCCAGCAGCTTTACCGGAGGCGCCGGGGAGCTGTTTTTT. As protein: CASSFTGGAGELFF.

A note on this clone: The junction differs from germline at one of its ends, possibly a read error. The chain joins TRBV30 to TRBJ1-2, with D possibly matching TRBD1 (6 bases). The CDR3 has 13 amino acids. Germline lookup yields CDR1 GTSNPN and CDR2 SVGIG (reference sequence). CDR3 loop: CAGRPGGARGYTF. CDR3 nucleotide sequence: TGTGCCGGGAGGCCGGGGGGGGCTCGGGGCTACACCTTC.

This rearrangement joins TRBV11-3 to TRBJ2-5, with 10 positions matching TRBD2. The CDR3 loop spans 15 amino acids. Trimming cost V 5 bases and J 5 bases; bases outside gene matches: 8. Per the germline V gene, CDR1 is SGHNT and CDR2 is YENEEA. CDR3: CASSDSGGSGETQYF. CDR3 sequence (DNA): TGTGCCAGCAGCGATAGCGGGGGGAGCGGGGAGACCCAGTACTTC.

The chain recombines TRBV7-2 with TRBJ1-3, with a weak D call TRBD1 (6 bases). In germline, CDR1 is SGHTA, CDR2 FQGNSA. V shed 5 bases and J shed 10 bases, with 24 bases lying between them. The CDR3 spans 16 residues. This CDR3 reads CASSPQIRGEGRTIYF. The CDR3 DNA reads TGTGCCAGCAGCCCACAGATCAGGGGTGAGGGGCGTACCATATATTTT.

The J gene is TRBJ2-3, the V gene TRBV7-3; either TRBD1 or TRBD2 may supply D (5 bases each). The ends were cut back, 6 bases at V and 2 bases at J, with 9 bases in the middle. The CDR3 spans 13 residues. Germline CDR1 is SGHTA and CDR2 is FQGTGA. The CDR3 reads CASSFGTTDTQYF. In DNA form, the CDR3 reads TGTGCCAGCAGTTTTGGGACCACAGATACGCAGTATTTT. The complete variable domain, with remaining parts taken from reference TRBV7-3 and TRBJ2-3, reads GAGVSQTPSNKVTEKGKYVELRCDPISGHTALYWYRQSLGQGPEFLIYFQGTGAADDSGLPNDRFFAVRPEGSVSTLKIQRTERGDSAVYLCASSFGTTDTQYFGPGTRLTVL.

V gene TRBV3-1 (or the pseudogene TRBV3-2) combines with J gene TRBJ1-3; D is perhaps TRBD1 (6 bases). V was shortened by 4 bases and J by 4 bases, with 14 bases between the two germline ends. The CDR3 has 15 residues. The V gene's germline CDR1 is LGHDT and CDR2 YNNKEL (reference sequence). CDR3 in DNA: TGTGCCAGCAGCCTCGGGGGGGCGCGAGGAAACACCATATATTTT. This sequence encodes CASSLGGARGNTIYF.

V gene TRBV10-1 combines with J gene TRBJ2-7; D is unclear. Germline assignment: CDR1 WNHNN and CDR2 SYGVQD (reference sequence). This CDR3 is built from 13 residues. The V gene lost 8 bases and the J gene lost 3 bases, with 14 bases spanning the gap. CDR3: CASSPGPFYEQYV. In DNA form, the CDR3 reads TGCGCCAGCTCCCCCGGACCGTTCTACGAGCAGTACGTC.

Here the CDR3 DNA reads TGTGCCAGCTCACCAATCGTTGATGGTTCACCCCTCCACTTT. It yields the protein CASSPIVDGSPLHF. The chain uses TRBV18 and TRBJ1-6; D gene uncertain. Germline V gene sequence: CDR1 KGHSH, CDR2 LQKENI. Trimming left V 2 bases short and J 9 bases short, with 11 bases between. The CDR3 covers 14 residues.

The chain's CDR3 is CASSEVDENTGELFF. CDR3 coding DNA: TGTGCCAGCAGCGAAGTGGACGAGAACACCGGGGAGCTGTTTTTT. The chain uses TRBV11-3 and TRBJ2-2; the D is unclear. Trimming removed 5 bases at V and 1 base at J, with 11 bases between. This CDR3 is built from 15 residues. Looked up from germline, CDR1 is SGHNT and CDR2 is YENEEA.

The chain employs TRBV18 and TRBJ1-5; tentative D call: TRBD1 (5 bases). The ends were cut back, 5 bases at V and 1 base at J, with 9 bases in the middle. From germline, CDR1 is KGHSH and CDR2 LQKENI. The CDR3 consists of 14 residues. The CDR3 DNA sequence: TGTGCCAGCTCAGACCAGGGCAGCAATCAGCCCCAGCATTTT. Protein sequence: CASSDQGSNQPQHF.

This clone was found once. The rearrangement uses TRBV6-2 or TRBV6-3 and TRBJ2-7; possibly TRBD2 for D (5 bases). Germline V gene sequence: CDR1 MNHEY, CDR2 SVGEGT. This CDR3 has 12 residues. Trimming left V 2 bases short and J 4 bases short, with 6 bases between. The CDR3 loop reads CASSYPGYEQYF. The CDR3 DNA reads TGTGCCAGCAGTTACCCGGGGTACGAGCAGTACTTC.

The chain employs TRBV10-2 and TRBJ1-4, with a weak D call TRBD1 (5 bases). CDR3 size: 12 residues. V lost 3 bases and J lost 8, with 7 bases in between. From germline, CDR1 is WSHSY and CDR2 SAAADI. The CDR3 spells CASSDRGEKLFF. CDR3 DNA sequence: TGCGCCAGCAGTGACCGGGGCGAAAAACTGTTTTTT.

As concerns this clone: One end of the junction does not line up with germline, which may come from a read error. The V and J genes are TRBV2 and TRBJ2-3, with TRBD2 matching over 8 bases. The CDR3 totals 16 residues. Germline V lookup: CDR1 SNHLY, CDR2 FYNNEI. The CDR3 DNA follows: TGTGCCAGCATTGAACTAGCGGTTGTAGGCACAGATACGCAGTATTTT. Its translation is CASIELAVVGTDTQYF.

The J gene is TRBJ1-3, the V gene TRBV4-2; D gene unclear. Trimming stripped 2 bases from V and 0 bases from J, with 8 bases between. Germline CDR1 LGHNA, CDR2 YNFKEQ. This CDR3 comprises 15 residues. CDR3 region: CASSQSPDSGNTIYF. The DNA for the CDR3 is TGTGCCAGCAGCCAAAGTCCTGACTCTGGAAACACCATATATTTT.

V is TRBV28 and J is TRBJ1-5; the D gene is possibly TRBD1 (6 bases). The CDR3 has 16 residues. V was shortened by 6 bases and J by 6 bases, with 21 bases between the two germline ends. Germline CDR1 and CDR2: MDHEN and SYDVKM. The CDR3: CASSPRGAPASQPQHF. The CDR3 region has the DNA TGTGCCAGCAGCCCGAGGGGGGCGCCTGCGTCTCAGCCCCAGCATTTT.

This clone was seen a few times. The gene calls are TRBV11-3 and TRBJ2-1; TRBD1 aligns across 9 bases. This CDR3 region has 15 residues. V was clipped by 3 bases and J by 3 bases; unmatched bases: 3. Germline CDR1 reads SGHNT; CDR2 reads YENEEA. CDR3 sequence (DNA): TGTGCCAGCAGCTTCGGGACAGGGTACTACAATGAGCAGTTCTTC. Translating it yields CASSFGTGYYNEQFF.

As concerns this clone: Within the sample, other DNA sequences also encode this same CDR3. The chain carries TRBV5-1 and TRBJ2-3, with TRBD2 matching over 9 bases. This CDR3 comprises 15 residues. Germline values: CDR1 SGHRS, CDR2 YFSETQ. Trimming cost V 4 bases and J 0 bases; bases outside gene matches: 3. DNA of the CDR3: TGCGCCAGCAGCCTAGCGGGGAGTAGCACAGATACGCAGTATTTT. Amino acid sequence: CASSLAGSSTDTQYF.

The table lists this clone with a few counts. V is TRBV19 and J is TRBJ1-2; TRBD1 agrees at 7 bases. The germline V gene has CDR1 LNHDA and CDR2 SQIVND (reference sequence). The J segment lost 9 bases and the V segment lost 10 bases, leaving 14 bases of the junction unmatched. The CDR3 is made up of 13 amino acids. In nucleotides, the CDR3 is TGTGCCACTGGGCAGGGGGGCGGTCGGAGCTACACCTTC. Amino acid sequence: CATGQGGGRSYTF.

This clone appeared a single time. This chain joins TRBV4-3 and TRBJ1-1, with D unclear. The CDR3 is 15 residues long. V lost 0 bases and J lost 1, with 9 bases in between. CDR1 is LGHNA and CDR2 is YSLEER in the germline V gene. In nucleotides, the CDR3 is TGCGCCAGCAGCCAAGATCCAGGAGAGAACACTGAAGCTTTCTTT. It translates to CASSQDPGENTEAFF.

This chain links TRBV13 with TRBJ1-2; 8 bases fit TRBD1. There are 15 residues in the CDR3. V shed 4 bases and J 7 bases; nucleotides not matched to a gene: 11. The V gene's germline CDR1 is PRHDT and CDR2 FYEKMQ (reference sequence). The CDR3 nucleotides read TGTGCCAGCAGCTCAAGGGACAGGATGGTCCGTGGCTACACCTTC. This translates into CASSSRDRMVRGYTF.

This clone has only a few counts. This chain links TRBV29-1 with TRBJ1-1; D gene uncertain. V lost 3 bases and J 1 base, leaving 3 bases between the germline ends. The CDR3 is 11 amino acids. From germline, CDR1 is SQVTM and CDR2 ANQGSEA. The CDR3 region is CSVDWNTEAFF. CDR3 nucleotide sequence: TGCAGCGTTGATTGGAACACTGAAGCTTTCTTT.

The chain uses TRBV4-3 and TRBJ1-6; no clear D gene. The CDR3 is 16 residues long. Germline assignment: CDR1 LGHNA and CDR2 YSLEER. Trimming took off 0 bases at V and 5 bases at J, with 11 bases between the two ends. This CDR3 is CASSQDPRYNNSPLHF. CDR3 DNA sequence: TGCGCCAGCAGCCAAGATCCCAGATACAATAATTCACCCCTCCACTTT.

The chain carries TRBV18 and TRBJ1-4, with D tentatively TRBD1 (5 bases). Trimming cost V 3 bases and J 3 bases, with 11 bases left between them. Per the germline V gene, CDR1 is KGHSH and CDR2 is LQKENI. The CDR3 extends over 15 amino acids. CDR3 sequence reads: CASSPVTEPNEKLFF. CDR3 nucleotide sequence: TGTGCCAGCTCACCCGTGACAGAGCCTAATGAAAAACTGTTTTTT.